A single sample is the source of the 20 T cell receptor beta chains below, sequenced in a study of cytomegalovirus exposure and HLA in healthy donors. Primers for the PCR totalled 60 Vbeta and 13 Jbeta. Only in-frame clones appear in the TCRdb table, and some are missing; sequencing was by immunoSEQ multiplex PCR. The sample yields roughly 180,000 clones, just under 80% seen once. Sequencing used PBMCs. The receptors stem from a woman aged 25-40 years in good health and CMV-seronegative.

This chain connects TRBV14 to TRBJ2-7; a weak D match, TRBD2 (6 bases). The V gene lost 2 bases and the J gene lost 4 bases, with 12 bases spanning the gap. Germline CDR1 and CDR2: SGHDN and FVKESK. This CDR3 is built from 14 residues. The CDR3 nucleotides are TGTGCCAGCAGCCAAAGCGGGCTAAGGTACGAGCAGTACTTC. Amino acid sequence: CASSQSGLRYEQYF.

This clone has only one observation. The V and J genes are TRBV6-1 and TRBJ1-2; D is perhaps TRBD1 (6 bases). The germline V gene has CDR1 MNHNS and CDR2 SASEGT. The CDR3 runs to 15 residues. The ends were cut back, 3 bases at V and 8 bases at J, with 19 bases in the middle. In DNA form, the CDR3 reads TGTGCCAGCAGTGACCTACAGGGAGGGACCTGGGGCTACACCTTC. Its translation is CASSDLQGGTWGYTF.

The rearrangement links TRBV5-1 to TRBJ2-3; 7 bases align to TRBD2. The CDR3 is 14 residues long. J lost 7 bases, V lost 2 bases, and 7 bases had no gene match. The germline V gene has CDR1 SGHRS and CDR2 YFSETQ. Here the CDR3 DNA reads TGCGCCAGCAGCTTAAGCGGGGTCGACTATACGCAGTATTTT. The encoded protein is CASSLSGVDYTQYF.

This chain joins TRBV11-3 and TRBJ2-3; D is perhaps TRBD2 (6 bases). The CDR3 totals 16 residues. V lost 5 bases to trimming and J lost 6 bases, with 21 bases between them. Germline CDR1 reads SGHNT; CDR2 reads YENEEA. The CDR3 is CASSPGGAGSGDTQYF. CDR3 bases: TGTGCCAGCAGCCCCGGCGGAGCGGGCAGTGGTGATACGCAGTATTTT.

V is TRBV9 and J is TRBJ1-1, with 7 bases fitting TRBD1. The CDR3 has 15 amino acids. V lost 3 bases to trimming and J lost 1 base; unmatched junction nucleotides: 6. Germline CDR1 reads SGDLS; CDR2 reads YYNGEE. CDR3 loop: CASSGSRGPNTEAFF. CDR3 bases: TGTGCCAGCAGCGGAAGTAGGGGGCCGAACACTGAAGCTTTCTTT. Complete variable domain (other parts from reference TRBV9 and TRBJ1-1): DSGVTQTPKHLITATGQRVTLRCSPRSGDLSVYWYQQSLDQGLQFLIQYYNGEERAKGNILERFSAQQFPDLHSELNLSSLELGDSALYFCASSGSRGPNTEAFFGQGTRLTVV.

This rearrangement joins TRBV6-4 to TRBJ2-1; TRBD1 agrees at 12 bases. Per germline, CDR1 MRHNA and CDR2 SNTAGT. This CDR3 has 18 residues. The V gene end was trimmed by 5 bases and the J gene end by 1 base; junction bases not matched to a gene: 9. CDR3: CASSKGQGASFSYNEQFF. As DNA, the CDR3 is TGTGCCAGCAGTAAGGGACAGGGGGCTAGTTTTTCCTACAATGAGCAGTTCTTC.

In DNA form, the CDR3 reads TGTGCCAGCAGTCCTATGGACAGGGGGCTCCACGAGCAGTACTTC. This codes for CASSPMDRGLHEQYF. The rearrangement joins TRBV6-6 to TRBJ2-7; the match to TRBD1 covers 11 bases. In germline, CDR1 is MNHNY, CDR2 SVGAGI (reference sequence). CDR3 size: 15 residues. The J segment lost 5 bases and the V segment lost 5 bases, leaving 8 bases of the junction unmatched.

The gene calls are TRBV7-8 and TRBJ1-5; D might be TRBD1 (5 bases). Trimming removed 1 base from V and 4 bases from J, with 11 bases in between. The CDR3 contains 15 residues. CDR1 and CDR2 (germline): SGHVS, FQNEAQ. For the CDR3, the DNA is TGTGCCAGCAGCTTAGGTAGCGGGGGGAATCAGCCCCAGCATTTT. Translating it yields CASSLGSGGNQPQHF.

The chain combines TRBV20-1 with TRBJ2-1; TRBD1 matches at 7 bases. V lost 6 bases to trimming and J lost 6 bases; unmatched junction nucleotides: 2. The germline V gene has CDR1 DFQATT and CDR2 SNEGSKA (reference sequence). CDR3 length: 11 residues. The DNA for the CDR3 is TGCAGTGCGGGACAGAGCAATGAGCAGTTCTTC. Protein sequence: CSAGQSNEQFF.

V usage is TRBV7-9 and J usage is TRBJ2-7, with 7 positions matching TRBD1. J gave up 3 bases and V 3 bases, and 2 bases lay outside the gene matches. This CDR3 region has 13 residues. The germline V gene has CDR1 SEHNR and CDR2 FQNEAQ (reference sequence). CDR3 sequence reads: CASSFDRDYEQYF. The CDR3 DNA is TGTGCCAGCAGCTTCGACAGGGACTACGAGCAGTACTTC.

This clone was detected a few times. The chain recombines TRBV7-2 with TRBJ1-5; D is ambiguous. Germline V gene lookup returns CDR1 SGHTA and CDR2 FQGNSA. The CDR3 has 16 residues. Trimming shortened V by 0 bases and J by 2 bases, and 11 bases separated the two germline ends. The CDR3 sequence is CASSLALWAGNQPQHF. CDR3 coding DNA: TGTGCCAGCAGCTTAGCTCTTTGGGCAGGCAATCAGCCCCAGCATTTT.

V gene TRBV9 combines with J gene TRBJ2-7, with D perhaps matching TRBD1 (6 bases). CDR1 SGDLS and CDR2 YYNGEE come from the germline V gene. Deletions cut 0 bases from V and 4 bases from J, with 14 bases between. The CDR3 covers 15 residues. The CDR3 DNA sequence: TGTGCCAGCAGCGTAGAGGAAGGAACAGGGTACGAGCAGTACTTC. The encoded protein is CASSVEEGTGYEQYF.

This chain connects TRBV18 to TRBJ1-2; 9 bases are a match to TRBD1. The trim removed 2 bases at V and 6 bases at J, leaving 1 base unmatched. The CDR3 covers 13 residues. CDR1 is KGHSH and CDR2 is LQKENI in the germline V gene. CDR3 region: CASSPWTGDGYTF. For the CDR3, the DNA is TGTGCCAGCTCACCATGGACAGGGGATGGCTACACCTTC.

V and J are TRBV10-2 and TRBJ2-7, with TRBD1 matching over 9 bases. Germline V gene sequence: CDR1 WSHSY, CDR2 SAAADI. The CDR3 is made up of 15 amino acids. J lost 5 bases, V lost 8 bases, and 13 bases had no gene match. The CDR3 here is CASYITGGAFHEQYF. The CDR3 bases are TGCGCCAGCTATATAACAGGGGGCGCCTTCCACGAGCAGTACTTC.

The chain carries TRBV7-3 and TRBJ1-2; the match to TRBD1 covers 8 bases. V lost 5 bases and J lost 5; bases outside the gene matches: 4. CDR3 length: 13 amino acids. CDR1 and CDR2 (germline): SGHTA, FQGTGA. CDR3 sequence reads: CASSPGQAYGYTF. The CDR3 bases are TGTGCCAGCAGCCCGGGACAGGCTTATGGCTACACCTTC.

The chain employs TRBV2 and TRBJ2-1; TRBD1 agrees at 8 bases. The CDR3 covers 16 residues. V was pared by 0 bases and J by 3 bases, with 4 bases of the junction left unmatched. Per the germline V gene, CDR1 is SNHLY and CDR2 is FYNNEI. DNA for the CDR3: TGTGCCAGCAGTGAAGCGCGAACAGGGGGCTACAATGAGCAGTTCTTC. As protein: CASSEARTGGYNEQFF.

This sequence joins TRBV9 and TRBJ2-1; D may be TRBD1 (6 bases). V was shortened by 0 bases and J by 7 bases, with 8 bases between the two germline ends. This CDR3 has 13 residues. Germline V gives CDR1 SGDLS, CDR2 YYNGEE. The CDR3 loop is CASSVATGNEQFF. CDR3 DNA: TGTGCCAGCAGCGTAGCTACAGGGAATGAGCAGTTCTTC. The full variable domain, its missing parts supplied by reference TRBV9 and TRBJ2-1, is DSGVTQTPKHLITATGQRVTLRCSPRSGDLSVYWYQQSLDQGLQFLIQYYNGEERAKGNILERFSAQQFPDLHSELNLSSLELGDSALYFCASSVATGNEQFFGPGTRLTVL.

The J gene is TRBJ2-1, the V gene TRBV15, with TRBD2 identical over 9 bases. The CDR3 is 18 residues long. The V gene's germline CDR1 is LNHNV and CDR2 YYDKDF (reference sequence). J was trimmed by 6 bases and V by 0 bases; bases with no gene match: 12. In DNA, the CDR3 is TGTGCCACCAGCAGAGATTGGAGCGGGGGGAGAAAATCCAATGAGCAGTTCTTC. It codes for CATSRDWSGGRKSNEQFF.

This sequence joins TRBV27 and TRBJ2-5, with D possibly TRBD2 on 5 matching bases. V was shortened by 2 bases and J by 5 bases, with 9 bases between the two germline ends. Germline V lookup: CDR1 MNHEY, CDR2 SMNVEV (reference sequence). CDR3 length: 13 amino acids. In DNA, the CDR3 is TGTGCCAGCAGTTTAGGAGGTGGGGAGACCCAGTACTTC. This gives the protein CASSLGGGETQYF.

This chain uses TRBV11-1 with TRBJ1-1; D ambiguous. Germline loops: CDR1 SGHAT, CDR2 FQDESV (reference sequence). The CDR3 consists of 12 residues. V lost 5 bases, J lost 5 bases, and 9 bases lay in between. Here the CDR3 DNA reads TGTGCCAGCAGCCCCGACGGGACTGAAGCTTTCTTT. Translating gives CASSPDGTEAFF.